This is a list of T cell receptor beta chains from one sample in a study of cytomegalovirus exposure and HLA in healthy donors. Sequencing was performed with immunoSEQ multiplex PCR; in TCRdb, only in-frame clones are kept and a portion is missing. The sample records around 100,000 clones, around 81% being singletons. What was sequenced was PBMCs. These receptors all stem from a woman aged 65 to 85 in good health and CMV-seropositive. CDR3s include the opening cysteine and the closing phenylalanine or tryptophan. Fields, in order: CDR3 protein, CDR3 DNA, D gene, V gene, J gene, clone size, CDR3 length. A D gene is named only where the DNA matches it firmly. Part of the rows lack a size; the others show once, few, many or a class for expanded clones.

CDR3: CASRPHSGTGGSQETQYF; DNA: TGTGCCAGCCGGCCCCATAGTGGGACAGGGGGATCCCAAGAGACCCAGTACTTC; D: TRBD1; V: TRBV19; J: TRBJ2-5; size: .; length: 18
CDR3: CAWSGASPLVRDYRTGELFF; DNA: TGTGCCTGGAGTGGGGCCAGCCCTCTTGTACGGGACTATCGCACCGGGGAGCTGTTTTTT; D: TRBD2; V: TRBV30; J: TRBJ2-2; size: .; length: 20
CDR3: CSVVGQGKREPYEQYF; DNA: TGCAGCGTTGTTGGGCAGGGGAAGAGGGAACCGTACGAGCAGTACTTC; D: .; V: TRBV29-1; J: TRBJ2-7; size: .; length: 16
CDR3: CASSYRRDQPQHF; DNA: TGTGCCAGCAGTTACCGCAGGGATCAGCCCCAGCATTTT; D: .; V: TRBV6-5; J: TRBJ1-5; size: .; length: 13
CDR3: CASSFGQGFHEQYF; DNA: TGTGCCAGCAGCTTCGGGCAGGGGTTCCACGAGCAGTACTTC; D: .; V: TRBV7-9; J: TRBJ2-7; size: .; length: 14
CDR3: CASSSDRGTGNTIYF; DNA: TGTGCCAGCAGCAGCGACAGGGGGACTGGAAACACCATATATTTT; D: TRBD1; V: TRBV7-2; J: TRBJ1-3; size: .; length: 15
CDR3: CASSAITGNYGYTF; DNA: TGTGCCAGCAGTGCGATAACAGGGAACTATGGCTACACCTTC; D: .; V: TRBV2; J: TRBJ1-2; size: .; length: 14
CDR3: CATGLVGQGVDGYTF; DNA: TGTGCCACTGGTCTGGTCGGACAGGGGGTTGATGGCTACACCTTC; D: TRBD1; V: TRBV2; J: TRBJ1-2; size: .; length: 15
CDR3: CASRSSVRKVSPLHF; DNA: TGTGCCAGCAGGTCCTCGGTGAGGAAAGTCTCACCCCTCCACTTT; D: .; V: TRBV6-5; J: TRBJ1-6; size: .; length: 15
CDR3: CASSGGLAGVFGELFF; DNA: TGTGCCAGCAGCGGCGGACTAGCGGGAGTGTTCGGGGAGCTGTTTTTT; D: TRBD2; V: TRBV2; J: TRBJ2-2; size: .; length: 16
CDR3: CASSLLTTAGQSYGYTF; DNA: TGTGCCAGCAGTTTATTGACCACCGCGGGACAGTCCTATGGCTACACCTTC; D: TRBD1; V: TRBV28; J: TRBJ1-2; size: .; length: 17
CDR3: CASSLDPSNLGLREQYF; DNA: TGTGCCAGCAGCTTAGATCCATCAAACCTTGGACTTAGGGAGCAGTACTTC; D: .; V: TRBV11-3; J: TRBJ2-7; size: .; length: 17
CDR3: CAWSVHSTDTQYF; DNA: TGTGCCTGGAGTGTTCATAGCACAGATACGCAGTATTTT; D: .; V: TRBV30; J: TRBJ2-3; size: .; length: 13
CDR3: CASGLAGLSYEQYF; DNA: TGTGCCAGTGGACTAGCGGGGTTATCCTACGAGCAGTACTTC; D: TRBD2; V: TRBV2; J: TRBJ2-7; size: .; length: 14
CDR3: CASSLLSTGNTGELFF; DNA: TGTGCCAGCAGCCTCCTATCGACAGGAAACACCGGGGAGCTGTTTTTT; D: .; V: TRBV5-8; J: TRBJ2-2; size: .; length: 16
CDR3: CASSPQNWAEQYF; DNA: TGCGCCAGCAGCCCCCAAAACTGGGCCGAGCAGTACTTC; D: .; V: TRBV4-1; J: TRBJ2-7; size: few; length: 13
CDR3: CASSKKPLLFPGSTDTQYF; DNA: TGTGCCAGCAGCAAAAAGCCCCTATTATTTCCGGGAAGCACAGATACGCAGTATTTT; D: .; V: TRBV21-1; J: TRBJ2-3; size: .; length: 19
CDR3: CASSQGDSLTYNEQFF; DNA: TGCGCCAGCAGCCAAGGGGACTCGCTCACCTACAATGAGCAGTTCTTC; D: .; V: TRBV4-1; J: TRBJ2-1; size: once; length: 16
CDR3: CASSSLAGGNPSREQYF; DNA: TGTGCCAGCAGCTCACTAGCGGGAGGTAACCCCTCGCGGGAGCAGTACTTC; D: TRBD2; V: TRBV11-2; J: TRBJ2-7; size: .; length: 17
CDR3: CASKLLAGGSYEQYF; DNA: TGTGCCAGCAAGTTGCTAGCGGGAGGGAGTTACGAGCAGTACTTC; D: TRBD2; V: TRBV2; J: TRBJ2-7; size: few; length: 15
CDR3: CASSPRPGEDNEQFF; DNA: TGTGCCAGCAGCCCCCGCCCGGGAGAGGACAATGAGCAGTTCTTC; D: .; V: TRBV7-3; J: TRBJ2-1; size: .; length: 15
CDR3: CASSLFSKTSGNSYEQYF; DNA: TGTGCCAGCAGTTTATTCTCCAAGACTAGCGGGAACTCCTACGAGCAGTACTTC; D: TRBD2; V: TRBV27; J: TRBJ2-7; size: .; length: 18
CDR3: CAWRQGFYEQYF; DNA: TGTGCCTGGAGGCAGGGATTCTACGAGCAGTACTTC; D: .; V: TRBV30; J: TRBJ2-7; size: .; length: 12
CDR3: CASTGLAGGAGELFF; DNA: TGCGCCAGCACCGGACTAGCGGGAGGAGCCGGGGAGCTGTTTTTT; D: TRBD2; V: TRBV5-1; J: TRBJ2-2; size: few; length: 15
CDR3: CASSLAASQPYEQYF; DNA: TGTGCCAGCAGCTTAGCCGCTAGCCAACCCTACGAGCAGTACTTC; D: .; V: TRBV7-2; J: TRBJ2-7; size: once; length: 15
CDR3: CSVEEDCWRETTGELFF; DNA: TGCAGCGTTGAAGAGGACTGTTGGCGGGAGACGACCGGGGAGCTGTTTTTT; D: TRBD2; V: TRBV29-1; J: TRBJ2-2; size: .; length: 17
CDR3: CASRSGHGTYEQYF; DNA: TGTGCCAGCAGATCGGGACACGGAACCTACGAGCAGTACTTC; D: .; V: TRBV6-5; J: TRBJ2-7; size: .; length: 14
CDR3: CASRLLMGGTNTGELFF; DNA: TGCGCCAGCAGGCTCCTAATGGGGGGGACTAACACCGGGGAGCTGTTTTTT; D: TRBD2; V: TRBV4-3; J: TRBJ2-2; size: .; length: 17
CDR3: CASSRETGGSYEQYF; DNA: TGTGCCAGCAGCCGCGAGACAGGGGGCTCCTACGAGCAGTACTTC; D: TRBD1; V: TRBV11-2; J: TRBJ2-7; size: .; length: 15
CDR3: CASSLEQGETQYF; DNA: TGTGCCAGCAGCTTGGAACAGGGAGAGACCCAGTACTTC; D: .; V: TRBV11-3; J: TRBJ2-5; size: once; length: 13
CDR3: CASSLAFPRGADTIYF; DNA: TGTGCCAGCAGTTTAGCTTTCCCTCGGGGGGCAGACACCATATATTTT; D: .; V: TRBV28; J: TRBJ1-3; size: once; length: 16
CDR3: CASSPPTGNRGTEAFF; DNA: TGTGCCAGCTCACCACCGACAGGGAATAGGGGCACTGAAGCTTTCTTT; D: TRBD1; V: TRBV18; J: TRBJ1-1; size: .; length: 16
CDR3: CASSLFAEHEQYF; DNA: TGTGCCAGCAGCTTATTCGCGGAACACGAGCAGTACTTC; D: .; V: TRBV11-3; J: TRBJ2-7; size: .; length: 13
CDR3: CASSPRTSGRDTQYF; DNA: TGTGCCAGCAGCCCGCGGACTAGCGGGAGGGATACGCAGTATTTT; D: TRBD2; V: TRBV7-6; J: TRBJ2-3; size: .; length: 15
CDR3: CASSQLGDANTGELFF; DNA: TGTGCCAGCAGCCAACTAGGAGATGCGAACACCGGGGAGCTGTTTTTT; D: .; V: TRBV4-2; J: TRBJ2-2; size: .; length: 16
CDR3: CASSERETQYF; DNA: TGTGCCAGCAGTGAGAGGGAGACCCAGTACTTC; D: .; V: TRBV6-1; J: TRBJ2-5; size: once; length: 11
CDR3: CASSQEPGGGVANVLTF; DNA: TGCGCCAGCAGCCAAGAGCCAGGAGGAGGGGTGGCCAACGTCCTGACTTTC; D: .; V: TRBV4-3; J: TRBJ2-6; size: .; length: 17
CDR3: CAWSVSRTSGSSYNEQFF; DNA: TGTGCCTGGAGCGTCTCTAGGACTAGCGGGAGCTCCTACAATGAGCAGTTCTTC; D: TRBD2; V: TRBV30; J: TRBJ2-1; size: .; length: 18
CDR3: CASSWGRVGDQPQHF; DNA: TGTGCCAGTAGCTGGGGCAGGGTAGGGGATCAGCCCCAGCATTTT; D: .; V: TRBV19; J: TRBJ1-5; size: .; length: 15
CDR3: CAISESGTDKEETQYF; DNA: TGTGCCATCAGTGAGTCCGGGACAGACAAAGAAGAGACCCAGTACTTC; D: TRBD1; V: TRBV10-3; J: TRBJ2-5; size: once; length: 16
CDR3: CASRSEINSPLHF; DNA: TGTGCCAGCAGGAGCGAAATTAATTCACCCCTCCACTTT; D: .; V: TRBV28; J: TRBJ1-6; size: .; length: 13
CDR3: CASSSTGYEQYF; DNA: TGTGCCAGCAGCAGTACAGGGTACGAGCAGTACTTC; D: .; V: TRBV6-5; J: TRBJ2-7; size: few; length: 12
CDR3: CASSHLHYTGELFF; DNA: TGTGCCAGCAGCCACTTACATTACACCGGGGAGCTGTTTTTT; D: .; V: TRBV14; J: TRBJ2-2; size: .; length: 14
CDR3: CASSYSDRDEQYF; DNA: TGTGCCAGCAGTTACTCCGACAGGGACGAGCAGTACTTC; D: TRBD1; V: TRBV6-6; J: TRBJ2-7; size: once; length: 13
CDR3: CASSPWGSGASYNEQFF; DNA: TGTGCCAGCAGCCCCTGGGGTAGCGGGGCCTCCTACAATGAGCAGTTCTTC; D: TRBD2; V: TRBV7-2; J: TRBJ2-1; size: .; length: 17
CDR3: CASSPPGQGQPQHF; DNA: TGTGCCAGCAGCCCGCCGGGACAGGGTCAGCCCCAGCATTTT; D: TRBD1; V: TRBV7-2; J: TRBJ1-5; size: .; length: 14
CDR3: CASSARTGGNEQYF; DNA: TGTGCCAGCAGTGCGAGGACAGGGGGCAACGAGCAGTACTTC; D: TRBD1; V: TRBV2; J: TRBJ2-7; size: .; length: 14
CDR3: CASRPQVNTEAFF; DNA: TGTGCCAGCAGACCCCAGGTGAACACTGAAGCTTTCTTT; D: .; V: TRBV6-5; J: TRBJ1-1; size: few; length: 13
CDR3: CASRRDRVWDTEAFF; DNA: TGTGCCAGCAGGAGGGACAGGGTCTGGGACACTGAAGCTTTCTTT; D: TRBD1; V: TRBV5-4; J: TRBJ1-1; size: .; length: 15
CDR3: CASSMRRDRGTRETQYF; DNA: TGTGCCAGTAGTATGCGCCGGGACAGGGGCACGAGAGAGACCCAGTACTTC; D: TRBD1; V: TRBV19; J: TRBJ2-5; size: .; length: 17
CDR3: CASSLNSIAVGDEQFF; DNA: TGTGCCAGCAGCTTAAATAGCATAGCGGTGGGGGATGAGCAGTTCTTC; D: .; V: TRBV7-2; J: TRBJ2-1; size: .; length: 16
CDR3: CASRQGASGGYTF; DNA: TGTGCCAGTCGACAGGGAGCCTCGGGGGGCTACACCTTC; D: TRBD1; V: TRBV28; J: TRBJ1-2; size: once; length: 13
CDR3: CASSSSTGGKSPLHF; DNA: TGTGCCAGCAGCTCCTCGACAGGGGGCAAATCCCCCCTCCACTTT; D: TRBD1; V: TRBV7-8; J: TRBJ1-6; size: .; length: 15
CDR3: CASSSSTSGRPNEQYF; DNA: TGTGCCAGCAGTTCCTCGACTAGCGGGAGACCAAACGAGCAGTACTTC; D: TRBD2; V: TRBV6-5; J: TRBJ2-7; size: .; length: 16
CDR3: CASSPTARGSSTDTQYF; DNA: TGTGCCAGCAGCCCAACCGCCCGGGGGTCTAGCACAGATACGCAGTATTTT; D: .; V: TRBV5-6; J: TRBJ2-3; size: once; length: 17